This TCR beta chain originates from a study of T-cell reconstitution after alpha-beta-depleted transplantation in children. The library targeted TCRbeta and was prepared with unique molecular identifiers. TCRdb re-analysed the PCR reads in MiXCR, keeping a single row per CDR3 protein. Of 200,000 to 250,000 distinct CDR3 sequences listed, roughly a tenth were seen once; the top ten hold 5% to 5.5%. This clonotype occurred many times. Germline CDR1 reads MNHEY; CDR2 reads SVGAGI. Deletions cut 0 bases from V and 2 bases from J, with 12 bases between. The CDR3 is made up of 16 amino acids. The sequence derives from a human donor who donated a stem cell graft to a child with SCID. The chain couples TRBV6-5 to TRBJ2-3; either TRBD1 or TRBD2 may fit D (5 bases each). This specimen consisted of PBMCs from the stem cell graft donor, obtained from the stem cell graft. The CDR3 DNA follows: TGTGCCAGCAGTTACTCGATGGGGGAAGTCACAGATACGCAGTATTTT. Amino acid sequence: CASSYSMGEVTDTQYF.